These 21 T cell receptor beta chains originate from one sample sequenced in a study of blood T cells in healthy people across ages. Primers used in a second PCR of roughly 7 to 11 cycles were a sample-barcoded 5' primer and a J-beta primer mix. TCRdb analysed the 5' RACE reads with MiXCR anew, one entry per CDR3 protein. The data show about 760,000 distinct CDR3 sequences, roughly three fifths seen once. Sample: blood. The receptors were gathered from a man aged 40-49 years in good health.

A few counts support this clonotype. The chain couples TRBV7-2 to TRBJ2-1; D call uncertain. The germline gives CDR1 SGHTA, CDR2 FQGNSA. V lost 5 bases, J lost 9 bases, and 11 bases lay in between. The CDR3 contains 12 residues. DNA for the CDR3: TGTGCCAGCAGCCCCCCGGTAGCTGAGCAGTTCTTC. Amino acids: CASSPPVAEQFF.

The chain has TRBV7-9 and TRBJ1-4; 7 nucleotides line up with TRBD1. CDR3 length: 15 residues. CDR1 is SEHNR, CDR2 FQNEAQ, per germline (reference sequence). The J segment lost 7 bases and the V segment lost 4 bases, leaving 9 bases of the junction unmatched. The DNA for the CDR3 is TGTGCCAGCAGCTCCATGGACAGGCATCCTGAAAAACTGTTTTTT. Translation gives CASSSMDRHPEKLFF. Filled out from reference TRBV7-9 and TRBJ1-4, the complete variable domain reads DTGVSQNPRHKITKRGQNVTFRCDPISEHNRLYWYRQTLGQGPEFLTYFQNEAQLEKSRLLSDRFSAERPKGSFSTLEIQRTEQGDSAMYLCASSSMDRHPEKLFFGSGTQLSVL.

Many counts were recorded for this clonotype. The chain is built from TRBV29-1 and TRBJ2-5; no definite D call. V was cut by 5 bases and J by 5 bases, with 12 bases left in between. CDR1 is SQVTM, CDR2 ANQGSEA, per germline. The CDR3 spans 12 residues. Here the CDR3 reads CSVMLGVETQYF. The CDR3 nucleotides are TGCAGCGTTATGCTAGGAGTTGAGACCCAGTACTTC.

The chain combines TRBV20-1 with TRBJ2-1; 9 bases match TRBD2. The CDR3 length is 15 residues. The germline gives CDR1 DFQATT, CDR2 SNEGSKA (reference sequence). The ends lost 2 bases at V and 3 bases at J; junction bases unmatched: 5. In DNA form, the CDR3 reads TGCAGTGCTAGACAGACTAGCGGTTACTACAATGAGCAGTTCTTC. This sequence encodes CSARQTSGYYNEQFF.

The chain links TRBV9 to TRBJ2-7; TRBD2 agrees at 11 bases. The germline V gene has CDR1 SGDLS and CDR2 YYNGEE. The CDR3 totals 19 residues. Trimming removed 0 bases from V and 4 bases from J; junction bases left unmatched: 15. As DNA, the CDR3 is TGTGCCAGCAGCGTAGTTCTAGCGGGAGGCCCCGCGGCAGGTTACGAGCAGTACTTC. This codes for CASSVVLAGGPAAGYEQYF.

This chain links TRBV20-1 with TRBJ2-7, with TRBD2 identical over 7 bases. V trimming: 0 bases; J trimming: 1 base; junction bases outside the gene matches: 9. The CDR3 is 16 amino acids. Germline values: CDR1 DFQATT, CDR2 SNEGSKA (reference sequence). The CDR3 protein is CSARDSASGSSYEQYF. In nucleotides, the CDR3 is TGCAGTGCTAGAGATAGTGCTAGCGGATCATCCTACGAGCAGTACTTC.

The V call is TRBV20-1, the J call TRBJ2-5; 7 nucleotides line up with TRBD2. This CDR3 is built from 13 residues. CDR1 and CDR2 from the germline V gene are DFQATT and SNEGSKA (reference sequence). DNA of the CDR3: TGCAATGCCAGACTAGCCACCCAAGAGACCCAGTACTTC. It specifies CNARLATQETQYF.

V is TRBV2 and J is TRBJ2-3; D uncertain. CDR3 size: 12 residues. The germline V and J ends were trimmed by 7 bases and 4 bases, with 9 bases remaining between them. The germline CDR1 and CDR2 sequences are SNHLY and FYNNEI. The CDR3 nucleotides read TGTGCCAGCACCGTTACGGCAGATACGCAGTATTTT. Translated, it gives CASTVTADTQYF. Complete variable domain (other parts from reference TRBV2 and TRBJ2-3): EPEVTQTPSHQVTQMGQEVILRCVPISNHLYFYWYRQILGQKVEFLVSFYNNEISEKSEIFDDQFSVERPDGSNFTLKIRSTKLEDSAMYFCASTVTADTQYFGPGTRLTVL.

The rearrangement links TRBV20-1 to TRBJ2-3; D is unclear. Germline CDR1 reads DFQATT; CDR2 reads SNEGSKA (reference sequence). The CDR3 sequence is 13 residues long. The V end lost 2 bases, the J end lost 2 bases, and 8 bases lay between the germline ends. The CDR3 sequence: CSARWRLTDTQYF. For the CDR3, the DNA is TGCAGTGCTAGATGGCGGCTCACAGATACGCAGTATTTT.

The chain has TRBV29-1 and TRBJ2-3; 12 nucleotides match TRBD2. Looked up from germline, CDR1 is SQVTM and CDR2 is ANQGSEA. The CDR3 loop spans 15 amino acids. J lost 4 bases, V lost 7 bases, and 9 bases had no gene match. CDR3 amino acids: CSATYLAGGPDTQYF. The CDR3 nucleotides are TGCAGCGCAACGTACCTAGCGGGAGGGCCAGATACGCAGTATTTT.

This clonotype was counted a single time. The J gene is TRBJ1-1, the V gene TRBV5-1; 7 bases match TRBD1. The length of the CDR3 is 15 residues. Looked up from germline, CDR1 is SGHRS and CDR2 is YFSETQ. V trimming: 0 bases; J trimming: 8 bases; junction bases outside the gene matches: 10. The CDR3 loop is CASSLANGTEAEAFF. CDR3 DNA sequence: TGCGCCAGCAGCTTGGCCAACGGGACAGAGGCCGAAGCTTTCTTT.

This clonotype has a single count. The rearrangement joins TRBV29-1 to TRBJ2-1; D is undetermined. Trimming took off 7 bases at V and 1 base at J, with 11 bases between the two ends. CDR1 and CDR2 from the germline V gene are SQVTM and ANQGSEA. This CDR3 contains 13 residues. DNA of the CDR3: TGCAGCGCCCCCTACGAGTCCTACAATGAGCAGTTCTTC. It specifies CSAPYESYNEQFF.

The chain combines TRBV6-6 with TRBJ2-3, with D perhaps assigned TRBD1 or TRBD2 (5 bases each). Germline V lookup: CDR1 MNHNY, CDR2 SVGAGI (reference sequence). Trimming cost V 7 bases and J 6 bases, with 17 bases left between them. The CDR3 sequence is 14 residues long. The CDR3 coding sequence is TGTGCCAGCACCGCCGGGACCCTGACGGATACGCAGTATTTT. This encodes CASTAGTLTDTQYF.

The J gene is TRBJ1-2, the V gene TRBV5-5, with no clear D. CDR1 SGHKS and CDR2 YYEKEE come from the germline V gene (reference sequence). The CDR3 has 12 residues. Trimming removed 4 bases from V and 3 bases from J, with 7 bases in between. The CDR3 reads CASSLLDYGYTF. CDR3 DNA: TGTGCCAGCAGCCTCCTAGACTATGGCTACACCTTC.

This chain connects TRBV12-3 or TRBV12-4 to TRBJ1-1; D not resolved. Between the trimmed V and J ends, which lost 8 bases and 6 bases, there was a span of 19 bases. This CDR3 spans 14 amino acids. For the CDR3, the DNA is TGTGCCAGCTTAGTGGTCCACGTCGGATCTGAAGCTTTCTTT. It translates to CASLVVHVGSEAFF.

V usage is TRBV5-6 and J usage is TRBJ2-1; D is possibly TRBD1 or TRBD2 (6 bases each). Germline-derived CDR1 and CDR2 are SGHDT and YYEEEE. This CDR3 contains 16 residues. V was shortened by 6 bases and J by 7 bases, with 23 bases between the two germline ends. In DNA, the CDR3 is TGTGCCAGCACCACGTATAGGGGGGTTGCCGTTAATGAGCAGTTCTTC. This sequence encodes CASTTYRGVAVNEQFF.

This clonotype showed up just a few times. The chain recombines TRBV4-1 with TRBJ2-5; no firm D call. V was cut by 3 bases and J by 1 base, with 3 bases left in between. Germline CDR1 reads MGHRA; CDR2 reads YSYEKL. The CDR3 is 12 residues long. The CDR3 region is CASSQSQETQYF. The CDR3 nucleotides read TGCGCCAGCAGCCAGTCCCAAGAGACCCAGTACTTC.

Notes on this clonotype: The junction and the germline gene differ at one end; a read error may be behind it. V is TRBV28 and J is TRBJ1-1; the D is unclear. CDR1 is MDHEN and CDR2 is SYDVKM in the germline V gene. There are 12 residues in the CDR3. DNA of the CDR3: TGTGCCAGCCGTTTCAGGAACACTGAAGCTTTCTTT. The encoded protein is CASRFRNTEAFF.

This clonotype was observed a few times. The V gene is TRBV11-2, the J gene TRBJ2-7; D is perhaps TRBD1 or TRBD2 (6 bases each). The germline V gene encodes CDR1 SGHAT and CDR2 FQNNGV. This CDR3 spans 11 amino acids. V lost 3 bases and J 11 bases, leaving 11 bases between the germline ends. The CDR3 DNA reads as TGTGCCAGCAGCTTGGGGGCGGGGAAGTACTTC. The encoded protein is CASSLGAGKYF. Full variable domain (rest looked up from reference TRBV11-2 and TRBJ2-7): EAGVAQSPRYKIIEKRQSVAFWCNPISGHATLYWYQQILGQGPKLLIQFQNNGVVDDSQLPKDRFSAERLKGVDSTLKIQPAKLEDSAVYLCASSLGAGKYFGPGTRLTVT.

V gene TRBV12-3 or TRBV12-4 combines with J gene TRBJ1-5; the match to TRBD1 covers 10 bases. With V trimmed by 9 bases and J by 0 bases, 5 bases remained unmatched. CDR3 length: 15 residues. The CDR3 loop is CASSGTGASNQPQHF. The CDR3 DNA reads TGTGCCAGTTCCGGGACAGGGGCTAGCAATCAGCCCCAGCATTTT.

The chain carries TRBV3-1 and TRBJ1-6; no firm D call. Between the trimmed V and J ends, which lost 2 bases and 7 bases, there was a span of 9 bases. The CDR3 contains 14 residues. Germline CDR1 is LGHDT and CDR2 is YNNKEL (reference sequence). CDR3 amino acids: CASSQTIVNSPLHF. The CDR3 region has the DNA TGTGCCAGCAGCCAAACGATCGTGAATTCACCCCTCCACTTT.